This TCR beta chain was recorded in a study of T cell responses to AZD1222 COVID-19 vaccine (dated by TCRdb to the early 2020s). A note on the overall study: TCR sequencing covered 233 trial participants: about 210 given two doses of AZD1222 and 26 given two doses of MenACWY control vaccine. Trial participants were enrolled into age subgroups of 18-55, 56-69 and 70-plus years, which contained around 150, 28 and 57 TCR-sequenced participants, respectively. Paper-wide results and their limitations: A significant rise in spike-specific TCR breadth and depth was observed after two AZD1222 doses relative to day 0 and relative to MenACWY recipients. Because no day 14 peak-response samples were available, the repertoires could be characterized only after the peak T cell response. Epitopes outside the regions mutated in the B.1.351 and B.1.1.7 variants were reportedly recognized by nearly half of the unique spike-specific TCRs. In the small 56-69-year group, the increase in depth fell short of significance, most likely because of low power. Vaccine-associated CD4 TCRs spanned the whole spike protein, with dominant responses in regions 160-218 and 743-854. Participants were mostly white British and included more females than males, and it was suggested by the authors that clonal diversity may have been underestimated. Conclusions about previously exposed vaccinees were limited because only 6 or 7 AZD1222 recipients were SARS-CoV-2 seropositive at baseline.

With regard to this clone: This clone's antigen is unknown. There are no base qualities to consult, and no much larger clone falls within one base.

The germline V gene (reference sequence) specifies MNHEY as CDR1 and SMNVEV as CDR2. The V end gives up 6 bases and the J end 6 bases, leaving 6 bases in the junction not matched to a gene. The CDR3, from cysteine to phenylalanine, totals 13 residues. Only the CDR3 region is kept as DNA, spanning 39 bases read in frame from base 1. The CDR3 regions of human TCRbeta chains were analyzed by immunosequencing. Processing in the source paper ran as follows. Repertoire TCRs were checked for matches against a reference library of SARS-CoV-2-specific TCRs that had been generated using the MIRA antigen-specificity platform. Breadth meant the fraction of unique TCRs that were SARS-CoV-2-associated, whereas depth meant the fraction of total T cells that were SARS-CoV-2-associated. Using the MIRA data, every spike-specific TCR was mapped to the spike region that the TCR reacted to and assigned to either a CD4 or a CD8 class. Log10-transformed breadth and depth values were compared by one-way ANOVA with Sidak's multiple comparisons tests. Here the immuneACCESS table is served through TCRdb, limited to in-frame sequences with V and J called. Missing clones are a known gap in these copies; in checked studies unresolved V genes cover under half, and the rest lacks a known reason. The DNA was the basis for D and trimming; V, J and clone size are from that table. In all, the sample holds 150,000 or so clones, and around 92% of those were seen once. Around 3.3% of the sample goes to the ten largest clones.

This sample's time point label indicates: about 28 days (+/-7) after the second vaccine dose. Because spike-specific TCR depth and breadth did not differ between the two schedules, AZD1222 recipients who got a second dose at roughly 4 weeks were pooled with those who got a second dose at roughly 12 weeks. Samples from vaccinated people were obtained from the UK trials COV001 and COV002, which included a single-blind randomized controlled phase 2/3 trial of AZD1222 (ChAdOx1 nCoV-19) in healthy adults. Trial participant PBMC samples were collected at day 0 and day 28 after the second dose for TCRbeta chain sequencing.

The receptor's source is an adult who received the AZD1222 COVID-19 vaccine. The V gene is TRBV27 and the J gene is TRBJ1-2; 8 bases in the junction line up with TRBD1. The source was peripheral blood, collected 28 days after the second AZD1222 dose. The CDR3 region: CASSRQGADGYTF. Here is the DNA: TGTGCCAGCAGCCGCCAGGGGGCGGATGGCTACACCTTC.